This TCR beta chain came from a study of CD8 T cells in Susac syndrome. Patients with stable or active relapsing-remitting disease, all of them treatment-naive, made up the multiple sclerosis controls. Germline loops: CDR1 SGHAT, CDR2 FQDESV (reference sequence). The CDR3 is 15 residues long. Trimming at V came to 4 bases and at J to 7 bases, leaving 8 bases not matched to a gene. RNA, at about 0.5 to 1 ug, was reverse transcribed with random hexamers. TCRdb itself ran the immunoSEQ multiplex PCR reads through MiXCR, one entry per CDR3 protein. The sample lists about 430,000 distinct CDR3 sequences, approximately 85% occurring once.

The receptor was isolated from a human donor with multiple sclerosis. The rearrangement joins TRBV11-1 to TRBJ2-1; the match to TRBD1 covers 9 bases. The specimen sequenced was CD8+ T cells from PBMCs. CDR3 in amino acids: CASSYPDRGVNEQFF. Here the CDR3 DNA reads TGTGCCAGCAGCTACCCCGACAGGGGGGTTAATGAGCAGTTCTTC.